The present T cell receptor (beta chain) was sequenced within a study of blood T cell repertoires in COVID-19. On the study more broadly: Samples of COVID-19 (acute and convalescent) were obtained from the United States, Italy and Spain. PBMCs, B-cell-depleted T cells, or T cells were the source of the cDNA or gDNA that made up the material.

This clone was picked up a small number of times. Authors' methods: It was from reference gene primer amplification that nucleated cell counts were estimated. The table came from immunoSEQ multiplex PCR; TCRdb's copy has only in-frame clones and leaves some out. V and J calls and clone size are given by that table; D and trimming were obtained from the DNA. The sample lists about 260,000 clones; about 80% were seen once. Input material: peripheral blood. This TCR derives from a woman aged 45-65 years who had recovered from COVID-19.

The CDR3 loop reads CASIPRTGKGTGELFF. In DNA form, the CDR3 reads TGTGCCAGCATTCCTCGGACAGGGAAGGGCACCGGGGAGCTGTTTTTT. The V gene is TRBV28, the J gene TRBJ2-2; 8 nucleotides agree with TRBD1. J gave up 4 bases and V 7 bases, and 11 bases lay outside the gene matches. The CDR3 sequence is 16 residues long. Germline V CDR1 and CDR2: MDHEN, SYDVKM.